These T cell receptor beta chains were read from a single sample in a study of long-term antiretroviral therapy in people with HIV. Clones were read by immunoSEQ multiplex PCR, and TCRdb kept only the in-frame ones, dropping some. The table records 25,000 to 35,000 clones, 95% of them present only once. This specimen was unsorted PBMCs, taken 5.3 years after starting antiretroviral therapy. The receptors come from a man aged 25-40 years with HIV. CDR3s include the opening cysteine and the closing phenylalanine or tryptophan. Fields, in order: V gene, J gene, clone size, D gene, CDR3 length, CDR3 protein, CDR3 DNA. D genes are given only for firm matches. Size values are once, few and many counts, or a class for expanded clones, and some rows have none.

V gene: TRBV7-2
J gene: TRBJ2-3
clone size: .
D gene: .
CDR3 length: 13
CDR3 protein: CASSLTPLSTQYF
CDR3 DNA: TGTGCCAGCAGCTTAACTCCCCTGTCTACGCAGTATTTT

V gene: TRBV27
J gene: TRBJ2-3
clone size: few
D gene: .
CDR3 length: 15
CDR3 protein: CASSLGSSSTDTQYF
CDR3 DNA: TGTGCCAGCAGCCTAGGGAGTTCTAGCACAGATACGCAGTATTTT

V gene: TRBV2
J gene: TRBJ1-2
clone size: .
D gene: TRBD1
CDR3 length: 15
CDR3 protein: CASRKTGTGMYGYTF
CDR3 DNA: TGTGCCAGCAGGAAGACCGGGACAGGGATGTATGGCTACACCTTC

V gene: TRBV4-1
J gene: TRBJ1-6
clone size: .
D gene: .
CDR3 length: 14
CDR3 protein: CASSSDRKNSPLHF
CDR3 DNA: TGCGCCAGCAGCTCCGACAGGAAGAATTCACCCCTCCACTTT

V gene: TRBV4-2
J gene: TRBJ2-5
clone size: .
D gene: .
CDR3 length: 16
CDR3 protein: CASSHGTDNLQETQYF
CDR3 DNA: TGTGCCAGCAGCCACGGGACTGACAATCTTCAAGAGACCCAGTACTTC

V gene: TRBV19
J gene: TRBJ2-7
clone size: .
D gene: TRBD1
CDR3 length: 14
CDR3 protein: CASSRDRVSHEQYF
CDR3 DNA: TGTGCCAGTAGTAGAGACAGGGTCTCTCACGAGCAGTACTTC

V gene: TRBV7-7
J gene: TRBJ2-5
clone size: .
D gene: .
CDR3 length: 15
CDR3 protein: CASSLGGGGRETQYF
CDR3 DNA: TGTGCTAGCAGCTTAGGAGGGGGAGGGCGAGAGACCCAGTACTTC

V gene: TRBV9
J gene: TRBJ1-1
clone size: .
D gene: .
CDR3 length: 17
CDR3 protein: CASSSGNLGGRNTEAFF
CDR3 DNA: TGTGCCAGCAGCTCCGGAAATCTGGGGGGGAGGAACACTGAAGCTTTCTTT

V gene: TRBV11-2
J gene: TRBJ1-1
clone size: .
D gene: .
CDR3 length: 12
CDR3 protein: CASSFGNTEAFF
CDR3 DNA: TGTGCCAGCAGCTTCGGAAACACTGAAGCTTTCTTT

V gene: TRBV6-1
J gene: TRBJ1-1
clone size: .
D gene: .
CDR3 length: 14
CDR3 protein: CASSSMRGETEAFF
CDR3 DNA: TGTGCCAGCAGTTCCATGCGAGGGGAGACTGAAGCTTTCTTT

V gene: TRBV19
J gene: TRBJ1-5
clone size: .
D gene: .
CDR3 length: 13
CDR3 protein: CASTWTVVGPQHF
CDR3 DNA: TGTGCCAGTACCTGGACTGTCGTTGGGCCCCAGCATTTT

V gene: TRBV25-1
J gene: TRBJ2-5
clone size: .
D gene: .
CDR3 length: 13
CDR3 protein: CASSSDHRMTQYF
CDR3 DNA: TGTGCCAGCAGTTCGGACCATCGGATGACCCAGTACTTC

V gene: TRBV5-1
J gene: TRBJ2-5
clone size: .
D gene: TRBD2
CDR3 length: 15
CDR3 protein: CASSLGSGGAETQYF
CDR3 DNA: TGCGCCAGCAGCTTGGGGAGCGGGGGGGCAGAGACCCAGTACTTC

V gene: TRBV30
J gene: TRBJ1-2
clone size: .
D gene: TRBD1
CDR3 length: 13
CDR3 protein: CAWSLGTAYGYTF
CDR3 DNA: TGTGCCTGGAGTCTCGGGACAGCCTATGGCTACACCTTC

V gene: TRBV2
J gene: TRBJ2-7
clone size: .
D gene: .
CDR3 length: 14
CDR3 protein: CASSELGRSYEQYF
CDR3 DNA: TGTGCCAGCAGTGAATTAGGAAGGAGCTACGAGCAGTACTTC

V gene: TRBV27
J gene: TRBJ1-1
clone size: .
D gene: .
CDR3 length: 16
CDR3 protein: CASSLARTRGGTEAFF
CDR3 DNA: TGTGCCAGCAGTTTAGCCAGGACACGGGGAGGCACTGAAGCTTTCTTT

V gene: TRBV9
J gene: TRBJ2-1
clone size: .
D gene: TRBD2
CDR3 length: 17
CDR3 protein: CASSVRLSGLDNNEQFF
CDR3 DNA: TGTGCCAGCAGCGTACGGTTATCGGGACTAGACAACAATGAGCAGTTCTTC

V gene: TRBV6-6
J gene: TRBJ2-7
clone size: .
D gene: .
CDR3 length: 13
CDR3 protein: CASIDSAFYEQYF
CDR3 DNA: TGTGCCAGCATTGACTCGGCCTTCTACGAGCAGTACTTC

V gene: TRBV6-5
J gene: TRBJ1-2
clone size: .
D gene: TRBD1
CDR3 length: 14
CDR3 protein: CASSNRGQGYGYTF
CDR3 DNA: TGTGCCAGCAGTAACAGGGGGCAGGGCTATGGCTACACCTTC

V gene: TRBV29-1
J gene: TRBJ2-5
clone size: once
D gene: .
CDR3 length: 15
CDR3 protein: CSVGGWGVGKETQYF
CDR3 DNA: TGCAGCGTGGGGGGATGGGGAGTGGGGAAAGAGACCCAGTACTTC

V gene: TRBV6-5
J gene: TRBJ1-6
clone size: .
D gene: TRBD1
CDR3 length: 14
CDR3 protein: CASRGTGINSPLHF
CDR3 DNA: TGTGCCAGCAGAGGGACAGGGATTAATTCACCCCTCCACTTT

V gene: TRBV27
J gene: TRBJ1-5
clone size: .
D gene: .
CDR3 length: 14
CDR3 protein: CASSRVGENQPQHF
CDR3 DNA: TGTGCCAGCAGCCGGGTGGGGGAGAATCAGCCCCAGCATTTT

V gene: TRBV18
J gene: TRBJ1-1
clone size: .
D gene: .
CDR3 length: 15
CDR3 protein: CASSPSRGRNTEAFF
CDR3 DNA: TGTGCCAGCTCACCTTCACGGGGGAGGAACACTGAAGCTTTCTTT

V gene: TRBV9
J gene: TRBJ2-7
clone size: once
D gene: TRBD1
CDR3 length: 15
CDR3 protein: CASSITGTELYEQYF
CDR3 DNA: TGTGCCAGCAGCATTACCGGGACAGAGCTCTACGAGCAGTACTTC

V gene: TRBV13
J gene: TRBJ2-1
clone size: .
D gene: TRBD2
CDR3 length: 15
CDR3 protein: CASNSGGSSYNEQFF
CDR3 DNA: TGTGCCAGCAACTCGGGCGGGAGCTCCTACAATGAGCAGTTCTTC

V gene: TRBV4-3
J gene: TRBJ1-1
clone size: .
D gene: TRBD1
CDR3 length: 17
CDR3 protein: CASSQDGTGPGSTEAFF
CDR3 DNA: TGCGCCAGCAGCCAAGACGGGACAGGACCCGGGAGCACTGAAGCTTTCTTT

V gene: TRBV9
J gene: TRBJ2-3
clone size: .
D gene: .
CDR3 length: 16
CDR3 protein: CASSVDIGSNTDTQYF
CDR3 DNA: TGTGCCAGCAGCGTCGACATCGGGAGTAACACAGATACGCAGTATTTT

V gene: TRBV2
J gene: TRBJ1-1
clone size: .
D gene: .
CDR3 length: 16
CDR3 protein: CASSEASKLWPQEAFF
CDR3 DNA: TGTGCCAGCAGTGAAGCCTCAAAGCTCTGGCCCCAAGAAGCTTTCTTT

V gene: TRBV10-3
J gene: TRBJ2-1
clone size: .
D gene: .
CDR3 length: 13
CDR3 protein: CAIGPPSYNEQFF
CDR3 DNA: TGTGCCATCGGTCCACCTTCCTACAATGAGCAGTTCTTC

V gene: TRBV27
J gene: TRBJ2-7
clone size: .
D gene: TRBD2
CDR3 length: 14
CDR3 protein: CASSPGLADYEQYF
CDR3 DNA: TGTGCCAGCAGTCCGGGACTAGCGGACTACGAGCAGTACTTC

V gene: TRBV6-1
J gene: TRBJ1-6
clone size: .
D gene: .
CDR3 length: 15
CDR3 protein: CASSEVQPYNSPLHF
CDR3 DNA: TGTGCCAGCAGTGAAGTACAGCCCTATAATTCACCCCTCCACTTT

V gene: TRBV7-2
J gene: TRBJ2-3
clone size: large
D gene: TRBD2
CDR3 length: 15
CDR3 protein: CASSLIAGGRDTQYF
CDR3 DNA: TGTGCCAGCAGCCTCATAGCGGGGGGGCGGGATACGCAGTATTTT